This entry features one T cell receptor (beta chain) sequence. TCRdb re-called the 5' RACE reads through MiXCR, storing one row per CDR3 protein. The repertoire consists of approximately 260,000 distinct CDR3 sequences, with over 15% occurring once and the leading ten covering about 21%. This sample was included in a study of T-cell memory formation after mild COVID-19. About the research overall: Largely, TCR clusters stayed within a single donor.

The germline V gene has CDR1 MNHEY and CDR2 SVGAGI. V was pared by 6 bases and J by 12 bases, with 7 bases of the junction left unmatched. CDR3 length equals 12 residues. The J gene is TRBJ1-2, the V gene TRBV6-5; 10 bases fit TRBD1. Sequencing input: PBMCs or a T cell subset sorted from them (not recorded which). The receptor was isolated from a man younger than 35 who had mild COVID-19 (a few samples of this study predate the infection). Cell type and time point are not known. In DNA form, the CDR3 reads TGTGCCAGCAGAGACAGGGGGCTTCACGACACCTTC. Its protein product is CASRDRGLHDTF.